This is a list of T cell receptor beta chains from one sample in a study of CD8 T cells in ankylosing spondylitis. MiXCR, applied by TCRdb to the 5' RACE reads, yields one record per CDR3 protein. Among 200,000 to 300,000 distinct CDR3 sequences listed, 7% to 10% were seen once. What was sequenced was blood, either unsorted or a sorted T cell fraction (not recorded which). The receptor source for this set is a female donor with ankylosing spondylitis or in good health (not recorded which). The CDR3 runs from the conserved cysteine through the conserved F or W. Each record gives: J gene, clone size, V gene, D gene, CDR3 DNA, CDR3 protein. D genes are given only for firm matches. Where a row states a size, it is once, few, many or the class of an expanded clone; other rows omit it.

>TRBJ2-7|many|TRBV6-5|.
TGTGCCAGCAGTTACGTCTCGGTCCAAACGGGAGAGCAGTACTTC
CASSYVSVQTGEQYF
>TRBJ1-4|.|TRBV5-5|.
TGTGCCAGCAGCTTGCGGAGGAATGATGAAAAACTGTTTTTT
CASSLRRNDEKLFF
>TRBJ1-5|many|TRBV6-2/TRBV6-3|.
TGTGCCAGCAGTTACCCAGGAAATGGGGGCCAGCCCCAGCATTTT
CASSYPGNGGQPQHF
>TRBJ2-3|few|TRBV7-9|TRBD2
TGTGCCAGCAGTTCTAGCGGGGGGTGGACAGATACGCAGTATTTT
CASSSSGGWTDTQYF
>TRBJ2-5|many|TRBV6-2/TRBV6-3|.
TGTGCCAGCACCTACAGGGTCTTGGGGACCCAGTACTTC
CASTYRVLGTQYF
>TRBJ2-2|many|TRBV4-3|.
TGCGCCAGCAGCCAAGCCGCCCACACCGGGGAGCTGTTTTTT
CASSQAAHTGELFF
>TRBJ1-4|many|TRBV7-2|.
TGTGCCAGCAGCTCCGTTCCGGGGCTAGGGGAAAAACTGTTTTTT
CASSSVPGLGEKLFF
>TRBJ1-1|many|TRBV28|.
TGTGCCAGCACCGACAGTGAGTCCATGAACACTGAAGCTTTCTTT
CASTDSESMNTEAFF
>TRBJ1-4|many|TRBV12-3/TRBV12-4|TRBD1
TGTGCCAGCACATTGACAGGGGTTTCTGAAAAACTGTTTTTT
CASTLTGVSEKLFF
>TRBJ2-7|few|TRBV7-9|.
TGTGCCAGCAGCCCAACCGGGACCTCTCTCGAGCAGTACTTC
CASSPTGTSLEQYF
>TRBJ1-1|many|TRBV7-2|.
TGTGCCAGCAGCAAGGGGGGGGCTGTAGCTGAAGCTTTCTTT
CASSKGGAVAEAFF
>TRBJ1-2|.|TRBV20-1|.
TGCAGTGCTAGAGACGCCCAGGGTGGTGGCTACACCTTC
CSARDAQGGGYTF
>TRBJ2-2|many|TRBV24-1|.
TGTGCCACCAGTGATCCTCAGGGCTCGGGGGAAAGGGAGCTGTTTTTT
CATSDPQGSGERELFF
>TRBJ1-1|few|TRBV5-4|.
TGTGCCAGCAGCTTGGCCTGGGGGGGAAACACTGAAGCTTTCTTT
CASSLAWGGNTEAFF
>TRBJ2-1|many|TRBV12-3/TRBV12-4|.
TGTGCCAGCAGTTTGCGAAACAATGAGCAGTTCTTC
CASSLRNNEQFF
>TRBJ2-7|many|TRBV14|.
TGTGCCAGCAGCCGACTAGAGTACCCCTACGAGCAGTACTTC
CASSRLEYPYEQYF
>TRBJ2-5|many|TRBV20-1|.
TGCAGTGCGGAGGACACACAAGAGACCCAGTACTTC
CSAEDTQETQYF
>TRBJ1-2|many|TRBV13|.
TGTGCCAGCAGCTCGAGCAGGGCAGGAGCCTACACCTTC
CASSSSRAGAYTF
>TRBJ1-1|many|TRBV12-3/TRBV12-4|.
TGTGCCAGCAGTAGGACAGTCATTTTGAACACTGAAGCTTTCTTT
CASSRTVILNTEAFF
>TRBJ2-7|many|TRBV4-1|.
TGCGCCAGCAGCCAAGAGGTGGGAGCGGCCTACGAGCAGTACTTC
CASSQEVGAAYEQYF
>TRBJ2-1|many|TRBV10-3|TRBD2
TGTGCCATCAGTGAGTCGAACCGGGAGGCCGATGAGCAGTTCTTC
CAISESNREADEQFF
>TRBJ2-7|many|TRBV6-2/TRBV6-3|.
TGTGCCAGCAGTTACGCGGGAATCTCCTACGAGCAGTACTTC
CASSYAGISYEQYF
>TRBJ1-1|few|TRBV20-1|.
TGCAGTGCTAGAGGGGGCCGACAGTTGAACACTGAAGCTTTCTTT
CSARGGRQLNTEAFF
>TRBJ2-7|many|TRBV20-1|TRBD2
TGCAGTGCTAGAGATGGCCTAGCGGGGATCTACGAGCAGTACTTC
CSARDGLAGIYEQYF
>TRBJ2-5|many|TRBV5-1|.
TGCGCCAGCAGCTTGGAAACAGGAGGGCAAGAGACCCAGTACTTC
CASSLETGGQETQYF
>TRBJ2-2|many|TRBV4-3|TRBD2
TGCGCCAGCAGCCAAGGGACTAGCGGAACCGGGGAGCTGTTTTTT
CASSQGTSGTGELFF
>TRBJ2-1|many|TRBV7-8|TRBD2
TGTGCCAGCAGCCTTGGGACTAGCGGGAGTGCTGAGCAGTTCTTC
CASSLGTSGSAEQFF
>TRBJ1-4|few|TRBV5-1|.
TGCGCCAGCAGCTCTGAAACAGGGCGGGAAAAACTGTTTTTT
CASSSETGREKLFF
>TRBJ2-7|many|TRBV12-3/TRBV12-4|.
TGTGCCAGCAGTTTGGCCGAATACGAGCAGTACTTC
CASSLAEYEQYF
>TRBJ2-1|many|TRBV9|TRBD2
TGTGCCAGCAGCGCCCTTCTAGCGGGTAATGAGCAGTTCTTC
CASSALLAGNEQFF
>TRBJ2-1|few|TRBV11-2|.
TGTGCCAGCAGCTCAACCGGGAGCCTCAATGAGCAGTTCTTC
CASSSTGSLNEQFF
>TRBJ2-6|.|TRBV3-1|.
TGTGCCAGCTGCCAGGAGGGGACAGCAAAAGGGGCCAACGTCCTGACTTTC
CASCQEGTAKGANVLTF
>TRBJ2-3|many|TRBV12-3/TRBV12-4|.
TGTGCCAGCAGGTATACTAGAGATACGCAGTATTTT
CASRYTRDTQYF
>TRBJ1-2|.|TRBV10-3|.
TGTGCCATCAGCCCCGGGCCCTCCTATGGCTACACCTTC
CAISPGPSYGYTF
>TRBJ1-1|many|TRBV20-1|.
TGCAGTGCTAAAAGCGAGAACCCAAACACTGAAGCTTTCTTT
CSAKSENPNTEAFF
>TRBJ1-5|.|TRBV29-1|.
TGCAGCGTTGGCGGTAGCAATCAGCCCCAGCATTTT
CSVGGSNQPQHF
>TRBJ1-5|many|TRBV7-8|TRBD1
TGTGCCAGCAGCTTCGACAGGGATCAGCCCCAGCATTTT
CASSFDRDQPQHF
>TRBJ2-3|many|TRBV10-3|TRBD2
TGTGCCATCAGTGACGGGACTAGCGGAGTAACAGATACGCAGTATTTT
CAISDGTSGVTDTQYF
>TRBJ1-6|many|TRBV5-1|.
TGCGCCAGCAGCTTGGGGGACTCACCCCTCCACTTT
CASSLGDSPLHF
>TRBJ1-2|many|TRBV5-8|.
TGTGCCAGCAGCCTGGCGTCGGGGATCGGCTACACCTTC
CASSLASGIGYTF
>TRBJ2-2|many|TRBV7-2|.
TGTGCCAGCAGCCAGGAGGGCACAGGTACCGGGGAGCTGTTTTTT
CASSQEGTGTGELFF